Listed here are 29 T cell receptor beta chains from one sample, sequenced in a study of shared clonotypes between healthy human individuals. TCRdb keeps only in-frame clones here, not all; method: immunoSEQ multiplex PCR. In the table there are roughly 680,000 clones, roughly 72% of which are singletons. The sequencing input was memory CD4+ T cells sorted from blood. Subset here: CD45RA-negative fraction. These receptor sequences come from a woman aged 25-40 years in good health.

The rearrangement links TRBV7-6 to TRBJ2-2; 7 bases line up with TRBD1. Germline CDR1 SGHVS, CDR2 FNYEAQ. The V and J ends lost 5 bases and 0 bases, in that order; junction bases with no gene match: 6. This CDR3 has 16 amino acids. In nucleotides, the CDR3 is TGTGCCAGCAGCCGGTTAGGGACAGCGAACACCGGGGAGCTGTTTTTT. Protein product: CASSRLGTANTGELFF.

The chain recombines TRBV19 with TRBJ1-4, with TRBD1 matching 7 bases. Germline V gene data show CDR1 as LNHDA and CDR2 as SQIVND (reference sequence). The CDR3 has 15 residues. Germline trimming cut 3 bases from V and 6 bases from J; bases unmatched to any gene: 7. The CDR3 loop reads CASSITGTVYEKLFF. CDR3 DNA: TGTGCCAGTAGTATTACCGGGACAGTGTATGAAAAACTGTTTTTT.

The chain uses TRBV5-4 and TRBJ1-2, with 11 bases that match TRBD1. V dropped 0 bases and J dropped 6; count of bases not matched to a gene: 7. The length of the CDR3 is 16 residues. Germline-derived CDR1 and CDR2 are SGHNT and YYREEE (reference sequence). CDR3 protein: CASSLAQGQGEDGYTF. CDR3 nucleotide sequence: TGTGCCAGCAGCTTGGCCCAGGGACAGGGGGAAGATGGCTACACCTTC.

This chain connects TRBV19 to TRBJ2-7; weak D call: TRBD2 (6 bases). Germline assignment: CDR1 LNHDA and CDR2 SQIVND (reference sequence). CDR3 length: 17 residues. V lost 3 bases, J lost 5 bases, and 23 bases lay in between. CDR3 sequence (DNA): TGTGCCAGTAGTATTTATTTTTCCGGGACTCCACGGGACGAGCAGTACTTC. Translating gives CASSIYFSGTPRDEQYF.

This clone was seen more than once but under ten times. This sequence joins TRBV27 and TRBJ1-5, with unresolved D. The CDR3 is 14 residues long. Trimming shortened V by 5 bases and J by 0 bases, and 8 bases separated the two germline ends. Germline assignment: CDR1 MNHEY and CDR2 SMNVEV (reference sequence). The DNA of the CDR3 is TGTGCCAGCAGTCCAAAATATAGCAATCAGCCCCAGCATTTT. Its protein is CASSPKYSNQPQHF.

This clone has only one observation. The chain carries TRBV7-2 and TRBJ2-1; D remains ambiguous. The V gene lost 0 bases and the J gene lost 0 bases, with 6 bases spanning the gap. Germline-derived CDR1 and CDR2 are SGHTA and FQGNSA. CDR3 length equals 15 residues. The CDR3 DNA reads TGTGCCAGCAGCTTAGCCACCCGCTCCTACAATGAGCAGTTCTTC. Encoded protein: CASSLATRSYNEQFF.

Concerning this clone: The sample contains more than one DNA sequence encoding this CDR3. The J gene is TRBJ1-2, the V gene TRBV5-1, with D unclear. V was pared by 0 bases and J by 0 bases, with 9 bases between. Germline assignment: CDR1 SGHRS and CDR2 YFSETQ. The CDR3 runs to 15 residues. For the CDR3, the DNA is TGCGCCAGCAGCTTGGAGGGTACCACTAACTATGGCTACACCTTC. This encodes CASSLEGTTNYGYTF.

Of note for this clone: This same CDR3 is encoded by further DNA sequences in the sample. The chain employs TRBV5-1 and TRBJ2-7; 7 nucleotides line up with TRBD2. Germline lookup yields CDR1 SGHRS and CDR2 YFSETQ. The V gene end was trimmed by 0 bases and the J gene end by 2 bases; junction bases not matched to a gene: 5. This CDR3 contains 15 residues. CDR3 protein: CASSLVSGSTYEQYF. CDR3 bases: TGCGCCAGCAGCTTGGTTAGCGGGTCCACCTACGAGCAGTACTTC.

The chain combines TRBV10-2 with TRBJ2-1; 8 nucleotides agree with TRBD2. CDR1 WSHSY and CDR2 SAAADI come from the germline V gene. V gave up 0 bases and J gave up 4 bases; unmatched junction bases: 2. The CDR3 covers 15 residues. CDR3 DNA: TGCGCCAGCAGTGAGTCGCTAGCGGGTTACAATGAGCAGTTCTTC. Translation gives CASSESLAGYNEQFF.

J is TRBJ2-6 and V is TRBV15, with D unclear. The CDR3 spans 16 residues. Between the trimmed V and J ends, which lost 0 bases and 2 bases, there was a span of 8 bases. The germline CDR1 and CDR2 sequences are LNHNV and YYDKDF (reference sequence). The DNA for the CDR3 is TGTGCCACCAGCAGAGATCTTGGTCCTGGGGCCAACGTCCTGACTTTC. Residues: CATSRDLGPGANVLTF. The full variable domain, rest sourced from reference TRBV15 and TRBJ2-6, is DAMVIQNPRYQVTQFGKPVTLSCSQTLNHNVMYWYQQKSSQAPKLLFHYYDKDFNNEADTPDNFQSRRPNTSFCFLDIRSPGLGDTAMYLCATSRDLGPGANVLTFGAGSRLTVL.

CDR3 protein: CASSEKGDRGPEQYF. The DNA of the CDR3 is TGTGCCAGCAGTGAAAAGGGGGACAGGGGGCCCGAGCAGTACTTC. The chain joins TRBV6-1 to TRBJ2-7, with TRBD1 identical over 12 bases. Germline V gene sequence: CDR1 MNHNS, CDR2 SASEGT. The CDR3 covers 15 residues. V shed 2 bases and J 6 bases; nucleotides not matched to a gene: 5.

The chain couples TRBV5-5 to TRBJ2-1, with TRBD1 matching over 9 bases. The CDR3 is 15 residues long. The germline CDR1 and CDR2 sequences are SGHKS and YYEKEE (reference sequence). Trimming removed 4 bases from V and 6 bases from J; junction bases left unmatched: 8. CDR3 DNA sequence: TGTGCCAGCAGCCTCCGGGACAGGGTTGCCAATGAGCAGTTCTTC. Translation gives CASSLRDRVANEQFF. Variable domain in full (rest from reference TRBV5-5 and TRBJ2-1): DAGVTQSPTHLIKTRGQQVTLRCSPISGHKSVSWYQQVLGQGPQFIFQYYEKEERGRGNFPDRFSARQFPNYSSELNVNALLLGDSALYLCASSLRDRVANEQFFGPGTRLTVL.

This clone was observed once. The genes are TRBV5-6 and TRBJ2-3; 13 bases fit TRBD2. Trimming took 4 bases from V and 5 from J; bases not matched to a gene: 7. The CDR3 is 16 residues long. Germline V gene sequence: CDR1 SGHDT, CDR2 YYEEEE. The chain's CDR3 is CASSLKLAGGVDTQYF. The DNA of the CDR3 is TGTGCCAGCAGCCTGAAACTAGCGGGAGGGGTAGATACGCAGTATTTT.

V usage is TRBV28 and J usage is TRBJ1-5, with unresolved D. The V gene lost 5 bases and the J gene lost 5 bases, with 16 bases spanning the gap. CDR1 MDHEN and CDR2 SYDVKM come from the germline V gene. CDR3 length equals 15 residues. CDR3 protein: CASSPTTIEDQPQHF. The CDR3 DNA reads as TGTGCCAGCAGTCCGACGACTATTGAGGATCAGCCCCAGCATTTT.

The chain couples TRBV11-2 to TRBJ2-1; D might be TRBD2 (5 bases). V dropped 4 bases and J dropped 13 bases, with 17 bases sitting between them. Germline values: CDR1 SGHAT, CDR2 FQNNGV. This CDR3 region has 13 residues. The CDR3 protein is CASSSPRRAYQFF. CDR3 nucleotides: TGTGCCAGCAGCTCCCCGAGGCGGGCGTATCAGTTCTTC.

Written as DNA, the CDR3 is TGTGCCAGCAGTGTGGAACAGGGCGGCAATCAGCCCCAGCATTTT. Residues: CASSVEQGGNQPQHF. The J gene is TRBJ1-5, the V gene TRBV27; possibly TRBD1 for D (6 bases). CDR3 size: 15 residues. V was pared by 5 bases and J by 2 bases, with 13 bases between. Germline CDR1 reads MNHEY; CDR2 reads SMNVEV (reference sequence).

This chain joins TRBV7-8 and TRBJ2-5, with 11 bases fitting TRBD2. Germline-derived CDR1 and CDR2 are SGHVS and FQNEAQ. J gave up 7 bases and V 5 bases, and 12 bases lay outside the gene matches. This CDR3 is 16 amino acids long. CDR3 sequence: CASSQRTSGSSGTQYF. CDR3 DNA: TGTGCCAGCAGCCAGAGAACTAGCGGGAGCTCCGGGACCCAGTACTTC.

This clone turned up a few times. The CDR3 spells CASSAGTGFYEQYF. CDR3 bases: TGTGCCAGCTCCGCCGGGACTGGATTCTACGAGCAGTACTTC. This chain uses TRBV18 with TRBJ2-7; perhaps TRBD2 as D (6 bases). CDR3 length equals 14 residues. The V end was cut by 6 bases, the J end by 3 bases, with 15 bases between. The germline V gene encodes CDR1 KGHSH and CDR2 LQKENI.

The V and J genes are TRBV6-5 and TRBJ2-1; D uncertain. Germline lookup yields CDR1 MNHEY and CDR2 SVGAGI. The CDR3 extends over 16 amino acids. Deletions cut 4 bases from V and 6 bases from J, with 19 bases between. Here the CDR3 DNA reads TGTGCCAGCAGTTCAACCCCGGCCCCCCAAACCAATGAGCAGTTCTTC. This sequence encodes CASSSTPAPQTNEQFF.

The chain links TRBV5-5 to TRBJ1-4; 7 bases align to TRBD1. J lost 5 bases, V lost 2 bases, and 6 bases had no gene match. Germline V gene sequence: CDR1 SGHKS, CDR2 YYEKEE (reference sequence). This CDR3 comprises 15 residues. In nucleotides, the CDR3 is TGTGCCAGCAGCTTATGGAAACAGGGGAATGAAAAACTGTTTTTT. Residues: CASSLWKQGNEKLFF.

The chain joins TRBV6-1 to TRBJ2-7; 7 bases are shared with TRBD1. The germline V gene encodes CDR1 MNHNS and CDR2 SASEGT. CDR3 length: 15 residues. V was clipped by 2 bases and J by 3 bases; unmatched bases: 7. The CDR3 reads CASSEPGQTLYEQYF. CDR3 bases: TGTGCCAGCAGTGAACCGGGACAGACACTCTACGAGCAGTACTTC.

The V gene is TRBV28, the J gene TRBJ2-5; D is unresolved. The CDR3 length is 15 residues. Germline V gives CDR1 MDHEN, CDR2 SYDVKM. V was clipped by 6 bases and J by 2 bases, with 16 bases between them. CDR3 sequence (DNA): TGTGCCAGCAGAGCCATGTTGGGTGGGCAAGAGACCCAGTACTTC. Protein sequence: CASRAMLGGQETQYF.

The gene calls are TRBV18 and TRBJ1-1, with D hard to call. This CDR3 has 13 residues. With 4 bases removed from V and 1 base from J, the gap between germline ends came to 7 bases. Germline-derived CDR1 and CDR2 are KGHSH and LQKENI. Written as DNA, the CDR3 is TGTGCCAGCTCACTTTCGGGGAACACTGAAGCTTTCTTT. It translates to CASSLSGNTEAFF.

The V gene is TRBV10-3, the J gene TRBJ1-1, with D hard to call. This CDR3 is built from 12 residues. V was shortened by 10 bases and J by 0 bases, with 9 bases between the two germline ends. From germline, CDR1 is ENHRY and CDR2 SYGVKD. This CDR3 reads CAKRGMNTEAFF. The DNA of the CDR3 is TGTGCCAAACGGGGTATGAACACTGAAGCTTTCTTT.

About this clone itself: Other DNA variants within this sample encode the same CDR3. V and J are TRBV5-1 and TRBJ2-2; possible D gene TRBD2, 5 bases. The V end lost 7 bases, the J end lost 1 base, and 8 bases lay between the germline ends. Per the germline V gene, CDR1 is SGHRS and CDR2 is YFSETQ. The CDR3 runs 13 residues. CDR3: CASGSGNTGELFF. In DNA form, the CDR3 reads TGCGCCAGCGGCAGCGGGAACACCGGGGAGCTGTTTTTT.

The rearrangement uses TRBV2 and TRBJ2-2; 9 bases fit TRBD2. V lost 6 bases, J lost 4 bases, and 3 bases stayed unmatched. Per germline, CDR1 SNHLY and CDR2 FYNNEI. The CDR3 sequence is 14 residues long. The CDR3 DNA reads TGTGCCAGCAGACAACTAGCGGGCACCGGGGAGCTGTTTTTT. This codes for CASRQLAGTGELFF.

This chain joins TRBV5-1 and TRBJ2-1; a weak D match, TRBD2 (5 bases). Trimming removed 0 bases at V and 8 bases at J, with 15 bases between. Germline V lookup: CDR1 SGHRS, CDR2 YFSETQ. The CDR3 has 15 amino acids. The CDR3 loop is CASSLAGIGVHEQFF. The CDR3 bases are TGCGCCAGCAGCTTGGCGGGGATAGGAGTACATGAGCAGTTCTTC.

V gene TRBV11-2 combines with J gene TRBJ2-1; no firm D call. Trimming removed 5 bases from V and 9 bases from J, with 20 bases in between. The CDR3 extends over 15 amino acids. Germline CDR1 and CDR2: SGHAT and FQNNGV. CDR3 region: CASSQSAPGGVEQFF. The CDR3 DNA follows: TGTGCCAGCAGCCAAAGCGCCCCGGGTGGCGTTGAGCAGTTCTTC.

V gene TRBV7-3 combines with J gene TRBJ2-1; TRBD1 is a possible D gene (5 bases). Per the germline V gene, CDR1 is SGHTA and CDR2 is FQGTGA. There are 15 residues in the CDR3. With 5 bases removed from V and 6 bases from J, the gap between germline ends came to 17 bases. CDR3 amino acids: CASSRTGQGSNEQFF. DNA of the CDR3: TGTGCCAGCAGCCGTACCGGGCAGGGTTCCAATGAGCAGTTCTTC.